The clone carrying this T cell receptor (beta chain) was recorded many times. The sample originates from a study of tumor-infiltrating lymphocytes in primary liver carcinoma. Total RNA amounting to about 520 ng was the source from which TCR beta cDNA was made with a constant-region primer. For TCR beta, libraries were produced by three nested multiplex PCR rounds using slightly modified ARM-PCR. The study ran its first two PCR rounds for roughly 10 cycles each, using TRBV1-TRBV30 forward primers and a C-beta reverse primer. TCRdb reanalysed the multiplex PCR reads using MiXCR and keeps one entry per CDR3 protein. The sample lists fewer than 400,000 distinct CDR3 sequences, 50% to 60% occurring once. Unsorted whole blood yielded blood RNA, and germline DNA was extracted as well. Chronic HBV infection was present, with no prior treatment. V was pared by 1 base and J by 4 bases, with 13 bases between. This CDR3 region has 15 residues. The V gene's germline CDR1 is SGHAT and CDR2 FQNNGV.

The specimen sequenced was peripheral blood. The chain links TRBV11-2 to TRBJ2-5; D is unclear. This receptor was identified in a woman in her twenties or thirties with primary liver carcinoma and hepatitis B virus infection. This CDR3 reads CASSLAGARSETQYF. The CDR3 DNA reads as TGTGCCAGCAGCTTAGCCGGAGCTCGGTCAGAGACCCAGTACTTC.